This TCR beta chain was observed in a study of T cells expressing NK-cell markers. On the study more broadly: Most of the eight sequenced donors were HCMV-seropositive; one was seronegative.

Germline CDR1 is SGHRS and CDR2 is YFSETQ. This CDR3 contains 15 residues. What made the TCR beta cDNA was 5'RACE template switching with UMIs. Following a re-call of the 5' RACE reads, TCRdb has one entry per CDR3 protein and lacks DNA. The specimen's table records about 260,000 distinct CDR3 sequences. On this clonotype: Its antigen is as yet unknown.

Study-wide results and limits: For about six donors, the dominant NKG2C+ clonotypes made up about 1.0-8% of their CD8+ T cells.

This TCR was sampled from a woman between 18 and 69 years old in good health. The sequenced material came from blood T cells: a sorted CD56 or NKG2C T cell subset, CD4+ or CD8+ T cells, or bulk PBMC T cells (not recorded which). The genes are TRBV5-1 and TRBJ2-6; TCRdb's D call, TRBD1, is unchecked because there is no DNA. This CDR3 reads CASSLVGVGANVLTF.